This TCR beta chain came from a study of blood T cell repertoires in COVID-19. Profiled with immunoSEQ multiplex PCR; TCRdb holds only in-frame clones, not every one. The sample carries about 190,000 clones, around 80% recorded once. The source of this sequence is a woman older than 75 with COVID-19, enrolled during active disease. The sequencing sample was made of peripheral blood.

Written as DNA, the CDR3 is TGTGCCAGCAGCGCGGGACTAGCGGGTACCTACGAGCAGTACTTC. Translating it yields CASSAGLAGTYEQYF. This chain links TRBV9 with TRBJ2-7; TRBD2 matches at 12 bases. The V gene end was trimmed by 3 bases and the J gene end by 2 bases; junction bases not matched to a gene: 3. Germline V gene lookup returns CDR1 SGDLS and CDR2 YYNGEE. The CDR3 loop spans 15 amino acids.